This T cell receptor (beta chain) stems from a study of PD-L1 blockade in urothelial cancer (dated by TCRdb to between 2016 and 2019). Some background on the complete study: All patients started therapy at some point between 2014 and 2016 and received atezolizumab 1,200 mg intravenously every 3 weeks. About 85% of the roughly 29 patients were identified as males with urothelial cancer of bladder origin, and a prior smoking history was reported by 18 of 29 patients. Whole exome sequencing and RNA sequencing of pretreatment tumors were performed alongside TCR sequencing in the same patients. Blood samples were analyzed at two time points: 3 weeks after treatment start (second dose) and 6 weeks after treatment start. Some 29 patients had pretreatment blood TCR-seq, some 25 had at least one posttreatment blood collection, and some 25 had tumor TCR-seq. Eight or nine patients reached durable clinical benefit, while some 21 patients did not. Pretreatment tumor samples, along with matched peripheral blood collected serially before and after atezolizumab treatment, underwent TCR sequencing. Blood samples gave a median of around 130,000 T cells and 82,636 unique TCRs, with a median clonality of around 0.08. The study, an exploratory multi-omic analysis, examined somatic, immune and clinical correlates of response to PD-L1 blockade with atezolizumab in urothelial cancer. Patients had an ECOG performance status of 0 or 1 and had received between 0 and 3 prior chemotherapy regimens. Durable clinical benefit meant progression-free survival longer than 6 months, and TCR features were also tested against progression-free and overall survival. Paper-wide results and their limitations: A pretreatment peripheral blood TCR clonality below the median was linked to improved progression-free and overall survival. Among patients with durable benefit, tumor-associated TCR clones showed greater expansion in peripheral blood 3 weeks after treatment started (n ≈ 20, p = 0.022). Because the sample size was small (n ≈ 29) and many of the analyses were exploratory, the results are meant to be hypothesis-generating.

To estimate absolute template abundance from read counts, synthetic TCR analog templates were spiked into each PCR. The immunoSEQ assay was used to amplify TCRbeta CDR3 regions from genomic DNA with bias-controlled V and J gene primers. Sequencing of rearranged TCRbeta segments was done at approximately 20X coverage. Under the source paper's analysis protocol: Clustering was used to correct sequencing errors, and CDR3s were annotated against IMGT to assign V, D and J genes. Downstream analyses used only productive TCRbeta rearrangements, leaving out any out-of-frame or stop-codon sequences. Clonality was calculated as one minus the Shannon entropy normalized by the log of the number of unique productive sequences. Clones differing between time points or between blood and tumor were identified by Fisher's exact test with Benjamini-Hochberg correction at adjusted p below 0.01. As stored in TCRdb, this immuneACCESS dataset retains in-frame rearrangements with V and J assigned. A fraction of the clones does not appear; measured against another copy, unresolved V genes explain less than half of the discrepancy, and the remainder lacks a known reason. The D gene and trimming were derived from the DNA, and the V and J assignments and clone size from that table. The sample data list over 30,000 clones, and about 87% of these were observed just once. The top ten clones comprise approximately 15% of the sample.

What the time point label conveys for this sample: pretreatment peripheral blood. A cohort of around 29 patients with locally advanced or metastatic urothelial carcinoma, treated at Memorial Sloan Kettering on a trial protocol, was included. Peripheral blood mononuclear cells were collected pretreatment and during treatment, at between 1 and 8 total time points per patient. The Qiagen DNeasy Blood extraction kit was used to purify genomic DNA from total PBMCs and from tumor samples. PBMCs were collected pretreatment and during treatment, and were isolated and stored as previously described. V gives up 1 base and J gives up 10 bases, and the segment between their germline ends measures 17 bases. From cysteine to phenylalanine, the CDR3 is 16 amino acids long. The sequence is cut down to CDR3 DNA, 48 bases in frame from base 1. From a lookup of the germline V gene, CDR1 and CDR2 are MNHNS and SASEGT.

This clone was observed a handful of times. Its binding antigen is unknown. Base qualities are not at hand, and no much larger clone is one base apart. This sequence was found in a man between 60 and 70 years old with urothelial cancer. Sequences were derived from PBMCs, sampled around atezolizumab (anti-PD-L1) treatment. Here the chain combines TRBV6-1 and TRBJ1-6; the D gene is not confidently resolved. The nucleotide sequence reads as follows: TGTGCCAGCAGTGAAGAGGCGGGCGGCGTGGGCTCACCCCTCCACTTT. The resulting protein is CASSEEAGGVGSPLHF.